The 25 T cell receptor beta chains below come from one sample, sequenced in a study of T-cell reconstitution after alpha-beta-depleted transplantation in children. Unique molecular identifiers were incorporated during preparation of the TCRbeta library. MiXCR, applied by TCRdb to the PCR reads, yields one record per CDR3 protein. This sample carries fewer than 85,000 distinct CDR3 sequences, 13% to 15% of them seen once, and the ten largest clones take around 26%. Sequences were derived from PBMCs, mostly from graft donor cells, sampled 180 days after TCRalphabeta/CD19-depleted stem cell transplant. The receptors were sampled from a male patient between 2 and 15 years old who had a stem cell transplant for acute lymphoblastic leukemia, so the T cells may come from the graft donor.

The rearrangement joins TRBV10-3 to TRBJ1-5; TRBD1 matches 11 bases. Germline V gives CDR1 ENHRY, CDR2 SYGVKD. This CDR3 contains 14 residues. Trimming at V came to 7 bases and at J to 7 bases, leaving 6 bases not matched to a gene. This CDR3 reads CAINQDRGRQPQHF. The CDR3 nucleotides read TGTGCCATCAATCAGGACAGGGGGCGGCAGCCCCAGCATTTT.

As to this clonotype: One junction end does not reproduce the germline sequence, and a read error may be involved. This sequence joins TRBV4-2 and TRBJ1-5; tentatively, D is TRBD1 (6 bases). In germline, CDR1 is LGHNA, CDR2 YNFKEQ. The CDR3 runs 17 residues. The CDR3 DNA is TGTGCCAGCAGCCAAGATAGCGGCAGGGACATTTCTCAGCCCCGGCATTTT. Translation gives CASSQDSGRDISQPRHF.

This clonotype occurred a few times. The rearrangement links TRBV12-3 or TRBV12-4 to TRBJ2-5; D possibly matches TRBD1 or TRBD2 (5 bases each). The CDR3 runs 14 residues. V was clipped by 7 bases and J by 0 bases, with 12 bases between them. The CDR3 protein is CASTSGRYQETQYF. In DNA, the CDR3 is TGTGCCAGCACCTCGGGACGGTACCAAGAGACCCAGTACTTC.

The V and J genes are TRBV5-1 and TRBJ2-5; 14 positions agree with TRBD2. Germline CDR1 is SGHRS and CDR2 is YFSETQ. The CDR3 extends over 13 amino acids. Trimming took 4 bases from V and 14 from J; bases not matched to a gene: 7. The CDR3 reads CASSPWTSGGPYF. Here the CDR3 DNA reads TGCGCCAGCAGCCCCTGGACTAGCGGGGGGCCTTACTTC. Filled out from reference TRBV5-1 and TRBJ2-5, the complete variable domain reads KAGVTQTPRYLIKTRGQQVTLSCSPISGHRSVSWYQQTPGQGLQFLFEYFSETQRNKGNFPGRFSGRQFSNSRSEMNVSTLELGDSALYLCASSPWTSGGPYFGPGTRLLVL.

This chain joins TRBV7-6 and TRBJ1-4; TRBD1 agrees at 9 bases. CDR1 and CDR2 (germline): SGHVS, FNYEAQ. Unmatched junction bases numbered 12, after V lost 5 bases and J lost 8 bases. CDR3 size: 16 residues. DNA of the CDR3: TGTGCCAGCAGCCCCAATGGACAGGGGAAAAGAGAAAAACTGTTTTTT. This gives the protein CASSPNGQGKREKLFF.

This clonotype was observed a few times. This chain joins TRBV7-9 and TRBJ2-5; 8 nucleotides agree with TRBD1. The CDR3 is made up of 15 amino acids. Per germline, CDR1 SEHNR and CDR2 FQNEAQ (reference sequence). The trim removed 5 bases at V and 5 bases at J, leaving 10 bases unmatched. In DNA form, the CDR3 reads TGTGCCAGCAGCCCCCCCACCCGGACAGGGGAGACCCAGTACTTC. It is translated as CASSPPTRTGETQYF. Filled out from reference TRBV7-9 and TRBJ2-5, the complete variable domain reads DTGVSQNPRHKITKRGQNVTFRCDPISEHNRLYWYRQTLGQGPEFLTYFQNEAQLEKSRLLSDRFSAERPKGSFSTLEIQRTEQGDSAMYLCASSPPTRTGETQYFGPGTRLLVL.

This chain uses TRBV20-1 with TRBJ1-2; D gene uncertain. V was pared by 2 bases and J by 2 bases, with 6 bases between. The length of the CDR3 is 12 residues. Germline V gives CDR1 DFQATT, CDR2 SNEGSKA (reference sequence). The CDR3 sequence: CSARRPNYGYTF. CDR3 DNA: TGCAGTGCTAGACGGCCGAACTATGGCTACACCTTC.

The rearrangement joins TRBV20-1 to TRBJ2-4; D perhaps matches TRBD2 (5 bases). The germline V gene encodes CDR1 DFQATT and CDR2 SNEGSKA (reference sequence). Between the trimmed V and J ends, which lost 8 bases and 3 bases, there was a span of 14 bases. The CDR3 loop spans 13 amino acids. The CDR3 nucleotides read TGCAGTCCCCGGGATCAGGACAAAAACATTCAGTACTTC. Its protein product is CSPRDQDKNIQYF.

The sample holds many counts of this clonotype. J is TRBJ1-6 and V is TRBV6-2 or TRBV6-3; TRBD1 might be the D (6 bases). This CDR3 comprises 15 residues. The germline V gene encodes CDR1 MNHEY and CDR2 SVGEGT. The V end was cut by 2 bases, the J end by 6 bases, with 11 bases between. The DNA for the CDR3 is TGTGCCAGCAGTTACGCGGGACAAGCTAATTCACCCCTCCACTTT. Translation: CASSYAGQANSPLHF.

This clonotype was counted only a few times. This rearrangement joins TRBV30 to TRBJ2-1, with D hard to call. Trimming left V 0 bases short and J 7 bases short, with 4 bases between. The CDR3 has 11 amino acids. From germline, CDR1 is GTSNPN and CDR2 SVGIG (reference sequence). The chain's CDR3 is CAWSVLNEQFF. The CDR3 DNA reads TGTGCCTGGAGTGTACTTAATGAGCAGTTCTTC.

The sample holds a few counts of this clonotype. CDR3 amino acids: CASSLPLGRPSTDTQYF. Here the CDR3 DNA reads TGCGCCAGCAGCTTGCCCCTCGGGCGGCCAAGCACAGATACGCAGTATTTT. The V gene is TRBV5-1, the J gene TRBJ2-3, with unresolved D. Germline CDR1 SGHRS, CDR2 YFSETQ. The CDR3 runs 17 residues. V was trimmed by 1 base and J by 0 bases, leaving 15 bases between them.

This clonotype occurred a few times. V gene TRBV9 combines with J gene TRBJ1-5; tentative D call: TRBD1 (5 bases). The germline CDR1 and CDR2 sequences are SGDLS and YYNGEE. This CDR3 contains 14 residues. Trimming shortened V by 0 bases and J by 5 bases, and 9 bases separated the two germline ends. In DNA form, the CDR3 reads TGTGCCAGCAGCGTAGGTTCGACAGATCAGCCCCAGCATTTT. It is translated as CASSVGSTDQPQHF.

Comments on this clonotype: At one boundary the junction diverges from the germline segment, which might be a read error. The V gene is TRBV27, the J gene TRBJ2-7, with D perhaps TRBD1 or TRBD2 (5 bases each). Germline V gene sequence: CDR1 MNHEY, CDR2 SMNVEV (reference sequence). CDR3 length: 13 amino acids. The CDR3: CASRPTGTASNRF. In nucleotides, the CDR3 is TGTGCCAGCAGACCAACCGGGACCGCGTCCAACCGCTTC.

Note on this clonotype: A single base separates this from a much larger clone, so it may be a read error. This chain links TRBV5-5 with TRBJ2-6; tentative D call: TRBD1 (5 bases). CDR1 and CDR2 (germline): SGHKS, YYEKEE (reference sequence). This CDR3 has 18 residues. CDR3 loop: CASSLYWTPSSGAHVLTF. CDR3 DNA sequence: TGTGCCAGCAGCTTGTACTGGACACCGAGCTCTGGGGCCCACGTCCTGACTTTC.

In nucleotides, the CDR3 is TGTGCCAGCAGTTACTCTGGCGGGGGGGTAATCAATGAGCAGTTCTTC. It is translated as CASSYSGGGVINEQFF. The rearrangement joins TRBV6-5 to TRBJ2-1, with TRBD2 matching over 9 bases. V lost 0 bases and J lost 6; bases outside the gene matches: 6. This CDR3 region has 16 residues. Germline CDR1 is MNHEY and CDR2 is SVGAGI.

The chain combines TRBV15 with TRBJ2-3, with 9 bases aligning to TRBD2. The V gene's germline CDR1 is LNHNV and CDR2 YYDKDF (reference sequence). This CDR3 has 14 amino acids. V shed 1 base and J 14 bases; nucleotides not matched to a gene: 10. This chain's CDR3 is CATSRASGGLFRYF. The CDR3 bases are TGTGCCACCAGCAGAGCCAGCGGGGGGCTGTTTCGGTATTTT.

The rearrangement links TRBV4-3 to TRBJ1-5, with a possible D match to TRBD1 (6 bases). CDR3 length equals 17 residues. V lost 0 bases and J 6 bases, leaving 18 bases between the germline ends. Germline V gene lookup returns CDR1 LGHNA and CDR2 YSLEER. The CDR3 DNA is TGCGCCAGCAGCCAAGATCTTACAGGGACATATGGTCAGCCCCAGCATTTT. Its translation: CASSQDLTGTYGQPQHF.

On this clonotype itself: Since the CDR3 does not end with the conserved phenylalanine or tryptophan, this likely comes from a read error. The chain recombines TRBV20-1 with TRBJ2-3; the D is unclear. Trimming shortened V by 4 bases and J by 1 base, and 9 bases separated the two germline ends. This CDR3 region has 13 residues. The germline V gene encodes CDR1 DFQATT and CDR2 SNEGSKA (reference sequence). DNA for the CDR3: TGCAGTGCTACTAGGGTGGGCACAGATACGCAGTATTTA. Residues: CSATRVGTDTQYL.

The V call is TRBV28, the J call TRBJ2-4, with D possibly being TRBD2 (6 bases). Per germline, CDR1 MDHEN and CDR2 SYDVKM. This CDR3 contains 16 residues. V was pared by 1 base and J by 2 bases, with 12 bases between. This CDR3 is CASSLLSRDSKNIQYF. The CDR3 DNA follows: TGTGCCAGCAGTTTATTGAGTCGGGACTCCAAAAACATTCAGTACTTC.

The CDR3 bases are TGCAGTGCTAGGCGGCTAGCGGGGACCTACGAGCAGTACTTC. Protein: CSARRLAGTYEQYF. The J gene is TRBJ2-7, the V gene TRBV20-1; 9 bases agree with TRBD2. The germline CDR1 and CDR2 sequences are DFQATT and SNEGSKA (reference sequence). This CDR3 has 14 residues. V shed 3 bases, J shed 2 bases, and the junction held 5 bases outside the gene matches.

V is TRBV5-1 and J is TRBJ1-2; 9 positions match TRBD1. The CDR3 consists of 15 residues. Germline V CDR1 and CDR2: SGHRS, YFSETQ. V lost 4 bases to trimming and J lost 1 base; unmatched junction nucleotides: 5. In DNA, the CDR3 is TGCGCCAGCAGCGGTACGACAGGGGGTAACTATGGCTACACCTTC. Protein product: CASSGTTGGNYGYTF. Complete variable domain (other parts from reference TRBV5-1 and TRBJ1-2): KAGVTQTPRYLIKTRGQQVTLSCSPISGHRSVSWYQQTPGQGLQFLFEYFSETQRNKGNFPGRFSGRQFSNSRSEMNVSTLELGDSALYLCASSGTTGGNYGYTFGSGTRLTVV.

The rearrangement uses TRBV11-3 and TRBJ2-1; D may be TRBD1 (5 bases). The ends were cut back, 0 bases at V and 3 bases at J, with 12 bases in the middle. There are 16 residues in the CDR3. Germline lookup yields CDR1 SGHNT and CDR2 YENEEA. In DNA, the CDR3 is TGTGCCAGCAGCTTAGATGTTGGGGCAGACTACAATGAGCAGTTCTTC. It yields the protein CASSLDVGADYNEQFF.

The table lists this clonotype with many counts. The V and J genes are TRBV20-1 and TRBJ2-7; 10 positions agree with TRBD1. CDR1 and CDR2 (germline): DFQATT, SNEGSKA (reference sequence). This CDR3 is built from 13 residues. Unmatched junction bases numbered 8, after V lost 7 bases and J lost 5 bases. The CDR3 DNA sequence: TGCAGTGTCCCCCTGACAGGGGGCGACGAGCAGTACTTC. Amino acid sequence: CSVPLTGGDEQYF.

This clonotype was seen many times. This chain joins TRBV29-1 and TRBJ1-1; D gene unclear. Per the germline V gene, CDR1 is SQVTM and CDR2 is ANQGSEA. V was shortened by 3 bases and J by 0 bases, with 8 bases between the two germline ends. The CDR3 spans 13 residues. Here the CDR3 DNA reads TGCAGCGTTGAGAGGAAGATGAACACTGAAGCTTTCTTT. Its translation is CSVERKMNTEAFF.

This clonotype was picked up a small number of times. V usage is TRBV5-1 and J usage is TRBJ1-1, with D possibly TRBD1 on 6 matching bases. The germline V gene encodes CDR1 SGHRS and CDR2 YFSETQ. V was pared by 4 bases and J by 4 bases, with 14 bases between. The CDR3 is 14 residues long. CDR3 nucleotides: TGCGCCAGCAGCCGCAACAGGGCCGGCACTGAAGCTTTCTTT. It yields the protein CASSRNRAGTEAFF.